The source of this T cell receptor beta chain is a study of vaccination effects on CD4 cells after COVID-19. Measured with immunoSEQ multiplex PCR; TCRdb has only the in-frame clones, and not every one. The sample holds tens of thousands of clones; around 79% are singletons and the top ten take 10%. This clone is a singleton in its sample. Its antigen is not identified. Before sequencing took place, the ViraFEST assay used viral peptide pools to expand antigen-specific CD4+ T cells. Between days 10 and 11 of culture, CD4+ T cells were separated out. Nucleocapsid antibodies stayed negative before and after vaccination, showing no earlier SARS-CoV-2 infection. Cultures of over 1.5 million PBMC per well contained about 11 IU/ml IL-2 plus 10 ug/ml peptides. A half-medium replacement with IL-2 medium was carried out on days 3 and 7. The CDR3 length is 14 residues. Trimming stripped 2 bases from V and 6 bases from J, with 10 bases between. The germline gives CDR1 SNHLY, CDR2 FYNNEI.

Findings and caveats of the study: Early post-infection timepoints were absent, and convalescent patients were few. Infection- and vaccine-induced clones contracted markedly late after vaccination.

The sequence came from a human donor who received a COVID-19 vaccine. This chain joins TRBV2 and TRBJ1-4, with a possible D match to TRBD1 (5 bases). Sequenced material: CD4+ T cells from PBMCs cultured with SARS-CoV-2 spike peptides, taken before COVID-19 vaccination. The CDR3 nucleotides are TGTGCCAGCAGTGAATTGACAGTTGATGAAAAACTGTTTTTT. Translation: CASSELTVDEKLFF. Combining the CDR3 with reference TRBV2 and TRBJ1-4 gives the whole variable domain EPEVTQTPSHQVTQMGQEVILRCVPISNHLYFYWYRQILGQKVEFLVSFYNNEISEKSEIFDDQFSVERPDGSNFTLKIRSTKLEDSAMYFCASSELTVDEKLFFGSGTQLSVL.